This T cell receptor beta chain was captured by sequencing in a study of technical replicates of blood from four donors. The table came from immunoSEQ multiplex PCR; TCRdb's copy has only in-frame clones and leaves some out. The table has some 62,000 clones, 87% seen once; the top ten hold around 4.9%. This clone was seen just once. V lost 6 bases and J 9 bases, leaving 31 bases between the germline ends. This CDR3 has 19 residues. The rearrangement links TRBV5-3 to TRBJ1-6; D possibly corresponds to TRBD1 (5 bases). Being an ORF, TRBV5-3 has a function that is uncertain. The TCR was taken from a human donor in good health. Some clones in this sample may be carry-over from other donors' samples. Material: PBMCs. In nucleotides, the CDR3 is TGTGCCAGAATCCTTTCCCGCCCCCTTAGGCACTTGGGGGGTTCACCCCTCCACTTT. It codes for CARILSRPLRHLGGSPLHF.